This T cell receptor (beta chain) was captured in a study of T cells in narcolepsy. Study context: Healthy controls were enrolled alongside patients with narcolepsy type 1 or type 2.

The method was immunoSEQ multiplex PCR; TCRdb's version includes in-frame clones alone and lacks a portion of them. The profile shows 20,000 to 30,000 clones, around 85% of them singletons. CDR3 length equals 14 residues. V lost 5 bases, J lost 0 bases, and 4 bases stayed unmatched. CDR1 is GTSNPN and CDR2 is SVGIG in the germline V gene (reference sequence). The clonotype originates from a human donor with narcolepsy. The rearrangement links TRBV30 to TRBJ2-3, with 8 nucleotides matching TRBD1. Sequenced sample: CD45RA- memory CD4+ T cells from PBMCs. The CDR3 DNA is TGTGCCTGGGGGCAGGGGGCTAGCACAGATACGCAGTATTTT. Protein sequence: CAWGQGASTDTQYF.